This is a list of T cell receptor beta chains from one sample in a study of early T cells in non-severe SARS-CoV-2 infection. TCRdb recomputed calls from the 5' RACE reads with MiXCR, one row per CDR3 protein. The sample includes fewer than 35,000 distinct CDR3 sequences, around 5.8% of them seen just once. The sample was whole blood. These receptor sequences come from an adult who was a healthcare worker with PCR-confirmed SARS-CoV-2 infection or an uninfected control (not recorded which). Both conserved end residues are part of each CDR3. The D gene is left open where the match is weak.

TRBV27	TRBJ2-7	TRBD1	CASRGTGRLYEQYF
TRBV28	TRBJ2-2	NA	CASSLWTGTNTGELFF
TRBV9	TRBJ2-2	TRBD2	CASSSGSGTGELFF
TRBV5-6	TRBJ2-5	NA	CASSLGQANQETQYF
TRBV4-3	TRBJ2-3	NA	CASSQDRASVVGDTQYF
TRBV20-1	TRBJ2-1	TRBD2	CSAGILNPGLAGNPTYNEQFF
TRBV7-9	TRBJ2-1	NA	CASSLARPGWDEQFF
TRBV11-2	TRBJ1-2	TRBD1	CASSGRTGGSYGYTF
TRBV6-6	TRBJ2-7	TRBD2	CASTWLSGSYGYEQYF
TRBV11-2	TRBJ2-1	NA	CASSLDGGYNEQFF
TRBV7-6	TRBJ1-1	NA	CASSLQGWNTEAFF